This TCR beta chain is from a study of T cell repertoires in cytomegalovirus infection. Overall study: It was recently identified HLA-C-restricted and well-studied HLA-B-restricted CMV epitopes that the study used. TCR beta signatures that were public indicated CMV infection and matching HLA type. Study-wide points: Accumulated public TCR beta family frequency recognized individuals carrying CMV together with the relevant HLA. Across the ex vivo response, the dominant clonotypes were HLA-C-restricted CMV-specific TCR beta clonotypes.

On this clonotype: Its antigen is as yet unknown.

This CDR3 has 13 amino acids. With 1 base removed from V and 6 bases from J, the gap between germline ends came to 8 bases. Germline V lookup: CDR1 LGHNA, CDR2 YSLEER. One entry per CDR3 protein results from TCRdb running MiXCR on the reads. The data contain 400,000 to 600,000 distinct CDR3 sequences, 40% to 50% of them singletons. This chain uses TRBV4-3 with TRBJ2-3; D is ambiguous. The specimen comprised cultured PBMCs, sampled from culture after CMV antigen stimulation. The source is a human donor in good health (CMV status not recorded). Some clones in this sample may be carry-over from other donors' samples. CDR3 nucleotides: TGCGCCAGCAGCCAAGGACAAGGGGATACGCAGTATTTT. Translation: CASSQGQGDTQYF.